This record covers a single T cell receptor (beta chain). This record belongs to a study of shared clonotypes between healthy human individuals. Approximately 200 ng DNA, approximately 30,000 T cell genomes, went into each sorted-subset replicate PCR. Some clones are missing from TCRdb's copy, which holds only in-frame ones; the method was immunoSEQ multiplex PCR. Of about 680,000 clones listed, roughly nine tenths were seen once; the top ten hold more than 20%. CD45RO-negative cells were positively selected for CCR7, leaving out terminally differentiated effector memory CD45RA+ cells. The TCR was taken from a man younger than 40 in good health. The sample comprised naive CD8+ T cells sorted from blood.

The CDR3 sequence is CASSQWGITDTQYF. CDR3 sequence (DNA): TGCGCCAGCAGCCAATGGGGAATCACAGATACGCAGTATTTT. V usage is TRBV4-1 and J usage is TRBJ2-3; D is ambiguous. The germline CDR1 and CDR2 sequences are MGHRA and YSYEKL. The CDR3 is 14 amino acids. The germline V and J ends were trimmed by 2 bases and 2 bases, with 8 bases remaining between them.